The next 10 T cell receptor beta chains were all read from a single sample in a study of cytomegalovirus exposure and HLA in healthy donors. The PCR ran on 60 Vbeta and 13 Jbeta primers. The assay was immunoSEQ multiplex PCR, and TCRdb's table has in-frame clones only and misses some. In the table there are around 61,000 clones, about 86% of which are singletons. The sample comprised PBMCs. The receptor source for this set is a man in his forties or fifties in good health and CMV-seronegative.

This chain uses TRBV30 with TRBJ1-2, with 8 positions matching TRBD1. V dropped 3 bases and J dropped 8; count of bases not matched to a gene: 8. The germline V gene encodes CDR1 GTSNPN and CDR2 SVGIG (reference sequence). The CDR3 is made up of 13 amino acids. The CDR3 DNA reads as TGTGCCTGGAGAGTGGACAGGGCGGGGGGCTACACCTTC. The encoded protein is CAWRVDRAGGYTF. The variable domain in full, completed from reference TRBV30 and TRBJ1-2, reads SQTIHQWPATLVQPVGSPLSLECTVEGTSNPNLYWYRQAAGRGLQLLFYSVGIGQISSEVPQNLSASRPQDRQFILSSKKLLLSDSGFYLCAWRVDRAGGYTFGSGTRLTVV.

This rearrangement joins TRBV5-1 to TRBJ2-2; 11 bases align to TRBD1. The V and J ends lost 4 bases and 7 bases, in that order; junction bases with no gene match: 6. The CDR3 is 15 residues long. The V gene's germline CDR1 is SGHRS and CDR2 YFSETQ. The CDR3 sequence is CASSPGQGAHGELFF. Here the CDR3 DNA reads TGCGCCAGCAGCCCAGGACAGGGGGCTCACGGGGAGCTGTTTTTT.

The rearrangement joins TRBV6-6 to TRBJ2-7; D is possibly TRBD2 (5 bases). This CDR3 has 14 residues. The V end was cut by 2 bases, the J end by 2 bases, with 10 bases between. Germline lookup yields CDR1 MNHNY and CDR2 SVGAGI (reference sequence). The CDR3 DNA reads as TGTGCCAGCAGTTACCCGGCGGGCACCTACGAGCAGTACTTC. Residues: CASSYPAGTYEQYF.

The chain has TRBV13 and TRBJ2-1; 11 bases agree with TRBD2. Losses at the gene ends were 5 bases for V and 8 bases for J; bases not matched to a gene: 11. The CDR3 totals 16 residues. Germline CDR1 and CDR2: PRHDT and FYEKMQ (reference sequence). This CDR3 is CASSPTSGAPGDEQFF. The CDR3 DNA sequence: TGTGCCAGCAGCCCGACTAGCGGGGCCCCAGGGGATGAGCAGTTCTTC.

The CDR3 DNA sequence: TGTGCCAGCAGCTTATCTCCCCCGGGGTGGGATGAGCAGTTCTTC. This translates into CASSLSPPGWDEQFF. This rearrangement joins TRBV7-2 to TRBJ2-1; possible D gene TRBD2, 5 bases. Germline assignment: CDR1 SGHTA and CDR2 FQGNSA. Deletions cut 2 bases from V and 8 bases from J, with 16 bases between. The CDR3 consists of 15 residues. Full variable domain (missing parts from reference TRBV7-2 and TRBJ2-1): GAGVSQSPSNKVTEKGKDVELRCDPISGHTALYWYRQSLGQGLEFLIYFQGNSAPDKSGLPSDRFSAERTGGSVSTLTIQRTQQEDSAVYLCASSLSPPGWDEQFFGPGTRLTVL.

The chain combines TRBV29-1 with TRBJ2-3; 8 bases are shared with TRBD2. The V and J ends lost 6 bases and 3 bases, in that order; junction bases with no gene match: 11. Germline lookup yields CDR1 SQVTM and CDR2 ANQGSEA. This CDR3 has 15 amino acids. For the CDR3, the DNA is TGCAGCGTCGCCGATTCGGGCGGGGGGACAGATACGCAGTATTTT. Residues: CSVADSGGGTDTQYF.

J is TRBJ2-2 and V is TRBV5-6; 9 bases fit TRBD1. The CDR3 loop spans 15 amino acids. Germline-derived CDR1 and CDR2 are SGHDT and YYEEEE. After removal of 4 bases from V and 5 bases from J, the junction contained 6 bases not matched to a gene. The CDR3 protein is CASSNTGGWTGELFF. In DNA form, the CDR3 reads TGTGCCAGCAGCAATACAGGGGGCTGGACCGGGGAGCTGTTTTTT.

The chain combines TRBV27 with TRBJ1-2; D gene uncertain. Trimming took off 2 bases at V and 8 bases at J, with 15 bases between the two ends. Germline V CDR1 and CDR2: MNHEY, SMNVEV (reference sequence). The CDR3 loop spans 14 amino acids. The CDR3 DNA sequence: TGTGCCAGCAGTTTAGACGGGTCGACCGGGGGCTACACCTTC. It codes for CASSLDGSTGGYTF.

This clone came up once. The chain carries TRBV30 and TRBJ2-1; TRBD1 is a possible D gene (6 bases). The germline CDR1 and CDR2 sequences are GTSNPN and SVGIG (reference sequence). The CDR3 has 11 residues. Trimming cost V 6 bases and J 10 bases, with 13 bases left between them. This CDR3 reads CACQGGLEQFF. DNA of the CDR3: TGTGCCTGCCAAGGGGGTTTAGAGCAGTTCTTC.

This clone appeared a few times. V usage is TRBV5-1 and J usage is TRBJ2-6; possible D gene TRBD1, 6 bases. The V end lost 4 bases, the J end lost 1 base, and 12 bases lay between the germline ends. The V gene's germline CDR1 is SGHRS and CDR2 YFSETQ. There are 16 residues in the CDR3. CDR3 sequence: CASSDYRASGANVLTF. In DNA form, the CDR3 reads TGCGCCAGCAGCGATTACAGGGCATCTGGGGCCAACGTCCTGACTTTC.